Included here is one T cell receptor (beta chain) sequence, with context. Sequencing was performed with immunoSEQ multiplex PCR; in TCRdb, only in-frame clones are kept and a portion is missing. The sample shows 150,000 to 200,000 clones, approximately 89% of them seen only once. This entry comes from a study of blood T cell repertoires in COVID-19. V was pared by 4 bases and J by 2 bases, with 5 bases of the junction left unmatched. There are 15 residues in the CDR3. Germline lookup yields CDR1 SGHNT and CDR2 YYREEE (reference sequence). The sample consisted of peripheral blood. The TCR sequence derives from a man between 65 and 79 years old with acute or convalescent COVID-19. The chain combines TRBV5-4 with TRBJ2-5, with TRBD2 identical over 10 bases. CDR3 residues: CASSDKTSGQETQYF. CDR3 bases: TGTGCCAGCAGCGACAAGACTAGCGGGCAAGAGACCCAGTACTTC.